This entry is about one TCR beta chain. Its antigen is as yet unknown. A much more abundant neighbour one base away suggests this may be a read error. The sample belongs to a study of molecular identifiers for immune sequencing clone quantification. Germline V gene data show CDR1 as MDHEN and CDR2 as SYDVKM. V shed 7 bases and J shed 5 bases, with 15 bases lying between them. This CDR3 contains 14 residues. With listed TCR primers and previously described methods, bulk TCR libraries were prepared. MiXCR, applied by TCRdb to the PCR reads, yields one record per CDR3 protein. The sample carries 460,000 or so distinct CDR3 sequences, around 23% recorded once. General observations from the study: Spiked Jurkat TCR RNA equivalent to one cell was reportedly detectable in one million naive cells.

The sequence derives from a human donor in good health. Some libraries in this study had Jurkat cell RNA spiked in. J is TRBJ1-5 and V is TRBV28; possibly TRBD1 for D (6 bases). What was sequenced was naive CD8+ T cells from blood, with Jurkat cell RNA spiked in. Subset noted: FACS-sorted CD8+CD4-CCR7+CD45RA+ naive T cells. As DNA, the CDR3 is TGTGCCAGCAATGGGAGGGGGGGATATCAGCCCCAGCATTTT. Protein product: CASNGRGGYQPQHF.